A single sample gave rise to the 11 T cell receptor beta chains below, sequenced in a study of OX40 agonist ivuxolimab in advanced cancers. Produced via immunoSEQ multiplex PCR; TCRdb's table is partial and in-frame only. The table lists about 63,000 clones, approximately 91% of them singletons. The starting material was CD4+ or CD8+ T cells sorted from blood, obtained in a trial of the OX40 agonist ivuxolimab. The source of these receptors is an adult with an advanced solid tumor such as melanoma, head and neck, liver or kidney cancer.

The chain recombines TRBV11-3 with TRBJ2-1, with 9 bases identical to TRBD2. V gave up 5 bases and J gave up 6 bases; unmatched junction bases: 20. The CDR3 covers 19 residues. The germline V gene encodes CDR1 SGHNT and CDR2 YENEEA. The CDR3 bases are TGTGCCAGCAGCCTACCCGGCCCCCGTCGCGGGAGGGCCCGCAATGAGCAGTTCTTC. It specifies CASSLPGPRRGRARNEQFF.

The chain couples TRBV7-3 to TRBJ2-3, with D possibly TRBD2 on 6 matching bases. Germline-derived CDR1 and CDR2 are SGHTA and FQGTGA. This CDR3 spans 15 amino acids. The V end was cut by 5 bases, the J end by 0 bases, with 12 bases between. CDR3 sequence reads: CASSPGTLSTDTQYF. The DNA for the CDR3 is TGTGCCAGCAGCCCCGGGACTCTTAGCACAGATACGCAGTATTTT.

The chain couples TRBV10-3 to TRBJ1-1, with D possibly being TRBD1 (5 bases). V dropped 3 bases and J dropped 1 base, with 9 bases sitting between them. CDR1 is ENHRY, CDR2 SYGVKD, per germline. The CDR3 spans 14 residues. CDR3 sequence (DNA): TGTGCCATCAGTGACGGGGGAGGGAACACTGAAGCTTTCTTT. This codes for CAISDGGGNTEAFF.

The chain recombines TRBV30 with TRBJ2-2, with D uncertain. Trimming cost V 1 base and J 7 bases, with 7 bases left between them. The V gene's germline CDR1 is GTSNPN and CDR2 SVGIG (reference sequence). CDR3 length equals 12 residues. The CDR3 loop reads CAWSESIGELFF. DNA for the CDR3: TGTGCCTGGAGTGAAAGTATCGGGGAGCTGTTTTTT.

DNA for the CDR3: TGTGCCAGCAGCCAAGATTGGCGGGAGTTTGAGCAGTTCTTC. Protein: CASSQDWREFEQFF. V usage is TRBV4-2 and J usage is TRBJ2-1; 7 nucleotides agree with TRBD2. The trim removed 0 bases at V and 9 bases at J, leaving 5 bases unmatched. Germline V lookup: CDR1 LGHNA, CDR2 YNFKEQ. The length of the CDR3 is 14 residues.

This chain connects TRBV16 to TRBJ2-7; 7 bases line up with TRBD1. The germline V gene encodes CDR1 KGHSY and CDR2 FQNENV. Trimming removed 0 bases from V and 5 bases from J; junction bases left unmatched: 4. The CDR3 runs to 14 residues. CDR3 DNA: TGTGCCAGCAGCCAATCTGCAGGGGGTCACGAGCAGTACTTC. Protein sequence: CASSQSAGGHEQYF.

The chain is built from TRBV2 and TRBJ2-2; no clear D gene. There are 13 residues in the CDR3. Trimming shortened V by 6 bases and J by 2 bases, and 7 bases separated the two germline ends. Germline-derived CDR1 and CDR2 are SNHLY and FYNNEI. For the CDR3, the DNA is TGTGCCAGCAGGATTCTTAACACCGGGGAGCTGTTTTTT. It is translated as CASRILNTGELFF.

CDR3 amino acids: CASSPDPGSGNTIYF. The CDR3 bases are TGTGCCAGCTCACCGGACCCGGGTTCAGGAAACACCATATATTTT. The chain recombines TRBV18 with TRBJ1-3, with no clear D. The CDR3 loop spans 15 amino acids. The germline V gene encodes CDR1 KGHSH and CDR2 LQKENI. V was clipped by 3 bases and J by 4 bases, with 13 bases between them. Supplemented by reference TRBV18 and TRBJ1-3, the full variable domain reads NAGVMQNPRHLVRRRGQEARLRCSPMKGHSHVYWYRQLPEEGLKFMVYLQKENIIDESGMPKERFSAEFPKEGPSILRIQQVVRGDSAAYFCASSPDPGSGNTIYFGEGSWLTVV.

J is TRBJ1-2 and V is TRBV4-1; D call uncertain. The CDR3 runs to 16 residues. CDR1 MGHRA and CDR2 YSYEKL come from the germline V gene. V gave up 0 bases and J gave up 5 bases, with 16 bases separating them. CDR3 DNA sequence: TGCGCCAGCAGCCAAGAAGGGAACGCCCGGGGATATGGCTACACCTTC. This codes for CASSQEGNARGYGYTF.

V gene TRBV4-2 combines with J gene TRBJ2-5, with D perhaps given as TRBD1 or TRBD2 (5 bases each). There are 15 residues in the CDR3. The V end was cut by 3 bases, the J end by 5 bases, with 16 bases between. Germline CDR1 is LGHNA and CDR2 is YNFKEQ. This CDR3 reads CASSQSGTVRETQYF. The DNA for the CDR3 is TGTGCCAGCAGCCAGAGTGGGACGGTTCGGGAGACCCAGTACTTC.

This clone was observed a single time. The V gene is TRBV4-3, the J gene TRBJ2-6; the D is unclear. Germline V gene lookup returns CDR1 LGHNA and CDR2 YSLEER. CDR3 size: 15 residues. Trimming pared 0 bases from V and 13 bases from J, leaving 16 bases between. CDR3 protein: CASSQDLRAAAVLTF. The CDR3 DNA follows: TGCGCCAGCAGCCAAGATTTAAGGGCTGCCGCTGTCCTGACTTTC.